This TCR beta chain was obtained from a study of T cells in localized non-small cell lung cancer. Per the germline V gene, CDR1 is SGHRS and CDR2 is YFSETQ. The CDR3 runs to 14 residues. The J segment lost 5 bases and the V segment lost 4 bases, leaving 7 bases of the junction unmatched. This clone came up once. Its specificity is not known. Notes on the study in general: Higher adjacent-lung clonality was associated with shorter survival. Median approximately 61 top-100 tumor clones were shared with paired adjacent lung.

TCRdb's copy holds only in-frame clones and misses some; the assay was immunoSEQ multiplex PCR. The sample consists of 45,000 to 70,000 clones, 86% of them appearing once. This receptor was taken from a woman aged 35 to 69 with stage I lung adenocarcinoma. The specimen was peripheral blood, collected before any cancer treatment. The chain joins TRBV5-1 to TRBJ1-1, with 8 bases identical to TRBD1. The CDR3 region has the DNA TGCGCCAGCAGCAGGGGACAGGCGGATACTGAAGCTTTCTTT. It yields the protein CASSRGQADTEAFF.